This is a list of T cell receptor beta chains from one sample in a study of blood T cell repertoires in COVID-19. The table came from immunoSEQ multiplex PCR; TCRdb's copy has only in-frame clones and leaves some out. This repertoire shows some 250,000 clones, about 86% found once; its top ten account for roughly 2.9%. The sequencing input was peripheral blood. These receptors were taken from a woman aged 55 to 70 with active or convalescent COVID-19. CDR3s include the opening cysteine and the closing phenylalanine or tryptophan. D genes are given only for firm matches. Clone size is shown for a subset of rows, as once, few, many or a class of expanded clone.

J: TRBJ2-5; D: TRBD2; size: .; V: TRBV7-7; CDR3: CASTPGTSVGMETQYF; DNA: TGTGCTAGCACCCCCGGGACTAGCGTGGGTATGGAGACCCAGTACTTC
J: TRBJ1-3; D: TRBD1; size: .; V: TRBV10-1; CDR3: CASSDQPGTDSGNTIYF; DNA: TGCGCCAGCAGTGACCAACCCGGGACAGACTCTGGAAACACCATATATTTT
J: TRBJ1-2; D: .; size: .; V: TRBV6-2/TRBV6-3; CDR3: CASSSTGYYGYTF; DNA: TGTGCCAGCAGTTCCACAGGGTACTATGGCTACACCTTC
J: TRBJ2-3; D: .; size: .; V: TRBV30; CDR3: CAWTLSTDTQYF; DNA: TGTGCCTGGACACTCAGCACAGATACGCAGTATTTT
J: TRBJ1-2; D: TRBD1; size: many; V: TRBV5-1; CDR3: CASSFGRGPDGYTF; DNA: TGCGCCAGCAGCTTCGGCAGGGGGCCTGATGGCTACACCTTC
J: TRBJ1-1; D: .; size: few; V: TRBV9; CDR3: CASSASSTGLGNTEAFF; DNA: TGTGCCAGCAGCGCTTCCTCCACAGGGTTGGGAAACACTGAAGCTTTCTTT
J: TRBJ2-3; D: TRBD1; size: .; V: TRBV9; CDR3: CASSLSPGTGVTDTQYF; DNA: TGTGCCAGCAGCCTAAGCCCCGGGACAGGGGTCACAGATACGCAGTATTTT
J: TRBJ1-6; D: .; size: .; V: TRBV7-8; CDR3: CASSFRGLLYSPLHF; DNA: TGTGCCAGCAGCTTCCGAGGACTGTTGTATTCACCCCTCCACTTT
J: TRBJ2-3; D: .; size: .; V: TRBV7-2; CDR3: CASSFSDTQYF; DNA: TGTGCCAGCAGCTTCTCGGATACGCAGTATTTT
J: TRBJ1-2; D: .; size: .; V: TRBV13; CDR3: CASSLGAGASINYGYTF; DNA: TGTGCCAGCAGCTTAGGGGCAGGGGCCTCTATAAACTATGGCTACACCTTC
J: TRBJ1-1; D: TRBD1; size: .; V: TRBV29-1; CDR3: CSVRRTGGRRNTEAFF; DNA: TGCAGCGTTCGACGTACAGGGGGCCGAAGGAACACTGAAGCTTTCTTT
J: TRBJ1-2; D: .; size: .; V: TRBV28; CDR3: CASRFHRLGYTF; DNA: TGTGCCAGCAGGTTCCACAGGCTTGGCTACACCTTC
J: TRBJ2-1; D: TRBD2; size: .; V: TRBV29-1; CDR3: CSVPPRVGSGGGNEQFF; DNA: TGCAGCGTTCCCCCTCGAGTAGGGTCCGGGGGGGGAAATGAGCAGTTCTTC
J: TRBJ1-2; D: .; size: .; V: TRBV18; CDR3: CASSQEEGLGYTF; DNA: TGTGCCAGCTCACAGGAGGAGGGCCTTGGCTACACCTTC
J: TRBJ1-4; D: .; size: .; V: TRBV7-9; CDR3: CASSPGEGVLMRKLFF; DNA: TGTGCCAGCAGCCCGGGAGAAGGAGTACTAATGAGGAAACTGTTTTTT